The present T cell receptor beta chain was sequenced within a study of T cells after yellow fever vaccination (dated by TCRdb to between 2018 and 2021). About the full investigation: The SMART-Seq v4 Ultra Low Input RNA kit was used to prepare libraries from fractions with low cell numbers. Two healthy male donors, one aged 18 to 29 and one aged 30 to 40 years, made up the cohort. Blood samples were taken at several timepoints before and after primary and secondary immunization, and bulk PBMC replicates and cell subsets were isolated. To follow T-cell clones before and after primary and booster YFV17D yellow fever vaccination, bulk TCR alpha and beta repertoires were sequenced over time.

TCR cDNA was made using 5'RACE template switching, a step that added a universal primer site and unique molecular identifiers. Priming of cDNA synthesis was performed from both the TCR alpha and TCR beta constant segments. Library amplification involved two PCR steps, and the second step added sample barcodes and sequencing adapters. Sequencing of libraries was performed on Illumina HiSeq 2500 (2x100 bp) or NovaSeq (2x150 bp). Concerning the study's data processing: MIGEC handled demultiplexing of reads and collapsing into UMI consensus sequences, while MiXCR performed V(D)J alignment. Vaccine-responding clonotypes were identified with edgeR using replicate PBMC samples, with FDR below 0.01 and a log2 fold change above 5 up to day 15 being required. Each bulk clonotype received a CD4 or CD8 identity based on whether the sequenced CD4 or CD8 repertoire contained that clonotype at higher abundance. TCRdb applied fastp at Q25 and MiXCR to the public reads, then kept only in-frame beta chains. Rows with one shared CDR3 protein collapse into an entry with the most common genes and DNA. The V and J calls and clone size are TCRdb's, not the authors'. This sample holds 240,000 or so distinct CDR3 sequences; 6.5% to 8.5% were observed only once. Together, the top ten hold around 0.9% of the sample.

The treatment or condition label, read with the paper, signifies: live attenuated yellow fever vaccine strain. PBMCs were isolated from peripheral blood using a standard Ficoll-Paque protocol. Dynabeads CD4 and CD8 positive selection kits were used to isolate CD4 and CD8 T-cell fractions. TriZol was used to extract RNA from bulk PBMCs, from CD4 and CD8 fractions, and from dextramer-positive and dextramer-negative fractions. The germline V gene (reference sequence) gives CDR1 as DFQATT and CDR2 as SNEGSKA. The germline ends are 17 bases apart after V is trimmed by 5 bases and J by 6 bases. Including cysteine and phenylalanine, the CDR3 has 14 amino acids. Only the CDR3 region is kept as DNA, spanning 42 bases read in frame from base 1. The paper as a whole reports these results and caveats: FACS-sorted repertoires could contain abundant contaminating clonotypes from the bulk population, so computational filtering was required. Compared with the primary T-cell response, the secondary T-cell response was faster but weaker, reaching its peak on day 5 rather than on day 15. Because only two donors were included in the study, the extent to which the findings can be generalized is limited. Most clones expanded after primary vaccination were re-detected after the booster (96% of CD4 and around 88% of CD8), suggesting broad memory maintenance. A small fraction of clonotypes showed up in both the CD4 and CD8 compartments, probably as a result of convergent recombination.

About this clonotype itself: Its specific antigen is unknown. No quality values exist for individual bases; no much larger clone is one base distant.

The chain links TRBV20-1 with TRBJ2-1; the D gene assignment is perhaps TRBD1 or TRBD2, with each matching 6 bases. Specimen: CD4+ T cells sorted from PBMCs, collected 15 days after the yellow fever booster vaccination. This sequence originates from a man aged 25-45 years who received the YFV17D yellow fever vaccine. The CDR3 region: CSAWGAVEGNEQFF. The DNA is as follows: TGCAGTGCTTGGGGGGCGGTGGAGGGCAATGAGCAGTTCTTC.